The sample holds one count of the clone carrying this T cell receptor beta chain. This record comes from a study of cytomegalovirus exposure and HLA in healthy donors. PCR employed 60 Vbeta and 13 Jbeta primers. Method: immunoSEQ multiplex PCR; TCRdb's copy keeps in-frame clones and lacks some. The sample shows 150,000 to 200,000 clones, 60% to 85% of them seen only once. The CDR3 extends over 14 amino acids. Germline V gene lookup returns CDR1 SGHVS and CDR2 FNYEAQ. V gave up 3 bases and J gave up 9 bases; unmatched junction bases: 7. The origin of this receptor is a male donor in good health and CMV-seropositive. The chain recombines TRBV7-6 with TRBJ2-5; 10 bases fit TRBD2. The sequenced material came from PBMCs. The CDR3 here is CASSFSSGGPAQYF. CDR3 DNA sequence: TGTGCCAGCAGCTTTAGTAGCGGGGGGCCGGCCCAGTACTTC.